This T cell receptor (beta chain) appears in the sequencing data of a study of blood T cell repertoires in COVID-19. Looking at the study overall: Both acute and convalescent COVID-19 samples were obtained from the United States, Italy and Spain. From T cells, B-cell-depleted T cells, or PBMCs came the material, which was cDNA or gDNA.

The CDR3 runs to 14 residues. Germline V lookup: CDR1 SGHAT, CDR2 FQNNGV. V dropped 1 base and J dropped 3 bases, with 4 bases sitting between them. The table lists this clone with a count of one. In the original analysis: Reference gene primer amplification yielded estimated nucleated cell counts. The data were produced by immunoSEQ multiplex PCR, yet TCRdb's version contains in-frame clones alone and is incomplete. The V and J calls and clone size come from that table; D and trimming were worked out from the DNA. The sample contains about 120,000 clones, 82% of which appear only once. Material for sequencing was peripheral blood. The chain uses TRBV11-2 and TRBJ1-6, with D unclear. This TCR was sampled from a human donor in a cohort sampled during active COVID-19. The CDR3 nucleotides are TGTGCCAGCAGCTTAGGGAGCTATAATTCACCCCTCCACTTT. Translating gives CASSLGSYNSPLHF.